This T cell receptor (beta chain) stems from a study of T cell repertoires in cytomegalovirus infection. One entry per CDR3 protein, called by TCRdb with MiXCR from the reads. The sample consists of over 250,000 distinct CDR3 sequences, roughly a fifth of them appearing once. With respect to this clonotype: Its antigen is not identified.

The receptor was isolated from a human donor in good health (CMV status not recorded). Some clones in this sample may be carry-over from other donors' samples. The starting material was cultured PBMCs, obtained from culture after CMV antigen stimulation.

CDR3 in DNA: TGCAGCGTAGCGCGTTTGGGCACCGGGGAGCTGTTTTTT. As protein: CSVARLGTGELFF. This chain joins TRBV29-1 and TRBJ2-2; D uncertain. The CDR3 totals 13 residues. Deletions cut 6 bases from V and 4 bases from J, with 12 bases between. CDR1 and CDR2 from the germline V gene are SQVTM and ANQGSEA.